This TCR beta chain comes out of a study of PD-1 blockade in classical Hodgkin lymphoma. CDR3 length: 13 residues. Trimming shortened V by 4 bases and J by 2 bases, and 8 bases separated the two germline ends. CDR1 is KGHSH and CDR2 is LQKENI in the germline V gene. Brentuximab vedotin exposure varied among the patients, all of whom had relapsed after autologous stem cell transplantation. Study observations and caveats: Patients with an early start, nivolumab under 1 year after ASCT, were excluded.

This clone was seen a handful of times. Its cognate antigen is unknown. Profiled with immunoSEQ multiplex PCR; TCRdb holds only in-frame clones, not every one. The data contain nearly 25,000 clones, around 63% of them seen just once; the ten biggest clones take up approximately 3.3%. This TCR derives from a human donor with classical Hodgkin lymphoma. The genes are TRBV18 and TRBJ1-1; D is perhaps TRBD1 (5 bases). This specimen was peripheral blood mononuclear cells (PBMCs), taken at baseline. The CDR3 loop is CASSQQVNTEAFF. For the CDR3, the DNA is TGTGCCAGCTCACAACAGGTTAACACTGAAGCTTTCTTT.